This T cell receptor beta chain stems from a study of early T cells in non-severe SARS-CoV-2 infection. Study information: Sequenced material consisted of bulk RNA (from unsorted whole blood), and chains were unpaired.

Individual cDNA molecules received unique molecular identifiers during library preparation. TCRdb analysed the 5' RACE reads with MiXCR anew, one entry per CDR3 protein. The sample includes about 36,000 distinct CDR3 sequences, about 6.8% of them seen just once. Germline values: CDR1 SEHNR, CDR2 FQNEAQ (reference sequence). This CDR3 region has 15 residues. Trimming left V 0 bases short and J 1 base short, with 9 bases between. General study results and limits: Lookups in VDJdb leaned toward anti-spike CD8 responses and missed private and CD4 specificities.

This clonotype has just a few counts. What it binds is unknown. Material: whole blood, obtained at baseline. This receptor was taken from an adult who was a healthcare worker with PCR-confirmed SARS-CoV-2 infection or an uninfected control (not recorded which). J is TRBJ1-1 and V is TRBV7-9, with D possibly TRBD1 on 6 matching bases. CDR3: CASSLAAGANTEAFF. CDR3 DNA sequence: TGTGCCAGCAGCTTAGCAGCAGGGGCGAACACTGAAGCTTTCTTT.